This record looks at one TCR beta chain sequence and its context. As yet, its antigen is unknown. The record originates from a study of T cell responses to AZD1222 COVID-19 vaccine. CDR1 is MDHEN, CDR2 SYDVKM, per germline. J gave up 3 bases and V 5 bases, and 14 bases lay outside the gene matches. The CDR3 length is 18 residues. Findings and limits, study-wide: At baseline, seropositivity was found in only a handful of AZD1222 recipients. Researchers took repertoire samples only after the peak T cell response had come. Following two doses of AZD1222, Spike-specific TCR breadth and depth rose.

The repertoire was sequenced with immunoSEQ multiplex PCR; TCRdb's copy has only in-frame clones and lacks some. The sample carries 150,000 to 200,000 clones, around 90% recorded once. The source material was peripheral blood, sampled on day 0 of AZD1222 vaccination. The genes are TRBV28 and TRBJ2-1; 9 bases match TRBD2. This clonotype originated in an adult in good health. The CDR3 sequence is CASSTSGGRAGSYNEQFF. The CDR3 DNA follows: TGTGCCAGCAGTACCTCTGGCGGGAGGGCGGGGAGCTACAATGAGCAGTTCTTC.